The 18 T cell receptor beta chains below all came from one sample that was sequenced in a study of T cell responses to AZD1222 COVID-19 vaccine. Clones were sequenced by immunoSEQ multiplex PCR, and TCRdb holds only the in-frame ones, with some missing. Of about 190,000 clones in the sample, around 93% were seen once. This sample comprised peripheral blood, obtained on day 0 of AZD1222 vaccination. The receptors shown here come from an adult in good health.

The J gene is TRBJ1-1, the V gene TRBV21-1; the table names TRBD1, a call not compared with the DNA. TRBV21-1 is marked as a pseudogene. The CDR3 covers 13 residues. CDR3 sequence reads: CASPEGVATEAFF. CDR3 coding DNA: TGTGCCAGTCCCGAGGGGGTTGCGACTGAAGCTTTCTTT.

This clone showed up just a few times. The J gene is TRBJ2-7, the V gene TRBV2, with D maybe TRBD1 (6 bases). V was clipped by 8 bases and J by 3 bases, with 20 bases between them. The CDR3 extends over 15 amino acids. The germline CDR1 and CDR2 sequences are SNHLY and FYNNEI. CDR3 region: CASLLRRQGHYEQYF. The CDR3 DNA sequence: TGTGCCAGCCTCCTCCGGCGGCAGGGGCACTACGAGCAGTACTTC.

In its sample, this clone was seen once. The chain carries TRBV2 and TRBJ1-5; 7 nucleotides line up with TRBD1. The CDR3 runs to 14 residues. Germline lookup yields CDR1 SNHLY and CDR2 FYNNEI. V shed 6 bases, J shed 6 bases, and the junction held 8 bases outside the gene matches. CDR3 coding DNA: TGTGCCAGCAGGAACCGACAGGGAGGTCAGCCCCAGCATTTT. Protein sequence: CASRNRQGGQPQHF.

The chain couples TRBV5-6 to TRBJ2-7; 7 nucleotides agree with TRBD1. Germline values: CDR1 SGHDT, CDR2 YYEEEE. V trimming: 4 bases; J trimming: 2 bases; junction bases outside the gene matches: 6. There are 14 residues in the CDR3. The CDR3: CASSRDREAYEQYF. As DNA, the CDR3 is TGTGCCAGCAGCCGGGACAGAGAAGCCTACGAGCAGTACTTC.

This clone has only one observation. This rearrangement joins TRBV7-9 to TRBJ1-1; D gene ambiguous. CDR1 and CDR2 (germline): SEHNR, FQNEAQ (reference sequence). The CDR3 loop spans 12 amino acids. The V and J ends lost 0 bases and 8 bases respectively, with 7 bases between them. DNA of the CDR3: TGTGCCAGCAGCTTAGCCCTCCGGGAAGCTTTCTTT. Protein sequence: CASSLALREAFF.

The J gene is TRBJ2-2, the V gene TRBV27; D uncertain. Germline-derived CDR1 and CDR2 are MNHEY and SMNVEV (reference sequence). V gave up 6 bases and J gave up 6 bases, with 23 bases separating them. This CDR3 has 17 amino acids. In nucleotides, the CDR3 is TGTGCCAGCAGCCCTATACTCGATAAAATTCGGGCCGGGGAGCTGTTTTTT. Translation gives CASSPILDKIRAGELFF.

The rearrangement uses TRBV13 and TRBJ1-3; D is uncertain. Trimming took 4 bases from V and 5 from J, leaving 12 bases between them. The CDR3 consists of 14 residues. Looked up from germline, CDR1 is PRHDT and CDR2 is FYEKMQ (reference sequence). DNA of the CDR3: TGTGCCAGCAGCTCGGACCCGGTTAGAAACACCATATATTTT. Translating it yields CASSSDPVRNTIYF.

This chain uses TRBV19 with TRBJ2-2; tentatively, D is TRBD1 (6 bases). Germline lookup yields CDR1 LNHDA and CDR2 SQIVND (reference sequence). CDR3 length: 14 amino acids. V shed 6 bases and J shed 3 bases, with 11 bases lying between them. CDR3 nucleotide sequence: TGTGCCAGTAGGGGGACATGGGACACCGGGGAGCTGTTTTTT. Protein: CASRGTWDTGELFF.

The chain employs TRBV7-9 and TRBJ2-4, with D possibly matching TRBD1 (6 bases). Germline loops: CDR1 SEHNR, CDR2 FQNEAQ (reference sequence). Trimming pared 0 bases from V and 6 bases from J, leaving 6 bases between. CDR3 length equals 13 residues. CDR3 amino acids: CASSLAGGNIQYF. The CDR3 DNA is TGTGCCAGCAGCTTAGCAGGGGGAAACATTCAGTACTTC.

The rearrangement joins TRBV28 to TRBJ1-2, with D possibly matching TRBD1 (6 bases). Germline lookup yields CDR1 MDHEN and CDR2 SYDVKM. The CDR3 covers 14 residues. The V and J ends lost 10 bases and 4 bases respectively, with 19 bases between them. CDR3 DNA sequence: TGTGCCACGCGACAGGCGGGGGGAACCTATGGCTACACCTTC. Its translation: CATRQAGGTYGYTF.

The chain is built from TRBV7-2 and TRBJ2-2, with a tentative D call TRBD2 (6 bases). CDR1 is SGHTA and CDR2 is FQGNSA in the germline V gene. This CDR3 has 15 amino acids. Trimming stripped 5 bases from V and 7 bases from J, with 17 bases between. In DNA, the CDR3 is TGTGCCAGCAGCCAAACTATGCGGGGCGGCGGGGAGCTGTTTTTT. Its protein is CASSQTMRGGGELFF. Complete variable domain (other parts from reference TRBV7-2 and TRBJ2-2): GAGVSQSPSNKVTEKGKDVELRCDPISGHTALYWYRQSLGQGLEFLIYFQGNSAPDKSGLPSDRFSAERTGGSVSTLTIQRTQQEDSAVYLCASSQTMRGGGELFFGEGSRLTVL.

The chain combines TRBV5-6 with TRBJ2-7; D remains unclear. CDR1 and CDR2 (germline): SGHDT, YYEEEE. The germline V and J ends were trimmed by 0 bases and 0 bases, with 7 bases remaining between them. The CDR3 covers 14 residues. Written as DNA, the CDR3 is TGTGCCAGCAGCTTGGTCAAGAGCTCCTACGAGCAGTACTTC. It yields the protein CASSLVKSSYEQYF. Looking up the rest from reference TRBV5-6 and TRBJ2-7 gives the full variable domain: DAGVTQSPTHLIKTRGQQVTLRCSPKSGHDTVSWYQQALGQGPQFIFQYYEEEERQRGNFPDRFSGHQFPNYSSELNVNALLLGDSALYLCASSLVKSSYEQYFGPGTRLTVT.

As DNA, the CDR3 is TGTGCCAGCAGCTTGGCCCAGGGGAGAACTGAAGCTTTCTTT. Amino acid sequence: CASSLAQGRTEAFF. The V call is TRBV5-4, the J call TRBJ1-1, with D possibly being TRBD1 (6 bases). V was pared by 0 bases and J by 5 bases, with 11 bases between. Germline V lookup: CDR1 SGHNT, CDR2 YYREEE (reference sequence). CDR3 length: 14 amino acids.

The chain has TRBV18 and TRBJ1-5; D possibly corresponds to TRBD1 (6 bases). In germline, CDR1 is KGHSH, CDR2 LQKENI. The CDR3 totals 15 residues. Trimming took 3 bases from V and 2 from J, leaving 11 bases between them. The CDR3 nucleotides read TGTGCCAGCTCACCTCGACAGGACCGCAATCAGCCCCAGCATTTT. It encodes CASSPRQDRNQPQHF. The full variable domain, completed using reference TRBV18 and TRBJ1-5, is NAGVMQNPRHLVRRRGQEARLRCSPMKGHSHVYWYRQLPEEGLKFMVYLQKENIIDESGMPKERFSAEFPKEGPSILRIQQVVRGDSAAYFCASSPRQDRNQPQHFGDGTRLSIL.

The chain recombines TRBV2 with TRBJ2-3; TRBD2 matches 8 bases. The CDR3 runs 13 residues. The J segment lost 4 bases and the V segment lost 10 bases, leaving 7 bases of the junction unmatched. Per germline, CDR1 SNHLY and CDR2 FYNNEI. CDR3 region: CATPGGVADTQYF. The CDR3 DNA sequence: TGTGCCACCCCGGGGGGGGTGGCAGATACGCAGTATTTT.

V usage is TRBV19 and J usage is TRBJ1-2; D possibly corresponds to TRBD1 (5 bases). V was shortened by 10 bases and J by 4 bases, with 22 bases between the two germline ends. The CDR3 has 15 residues. CDR1 and CDR2 from the germline V gene are LNHDA and SQIVND (reference sequence). The CDR3, as DNA: TGTGCCACAACCTCCGGGACGCTGAAGGGCTATGGCTACACCTTC. Protein: CATTSGTLKGYGYTF.

The genes are TRBV27 and TRBJ1-1, with D maybe TRBD1 (6 bases). CDR3 length: 13 amino acids. V lost 7 bases and J 1 base, leaving 10 bases between the germline ends. Germline V lookup: CDR1 MNHEY, CDR2 SMNVEV (reference sequence). The CDR3: CASTDRTNTEAFF. The CDR3 nucleotides are TGTGCCAGCACGGACAGAACGAACACTGAAGCTTTCTTT.

The V call is TRBV7-8, the J call TRBJ2-5; D is ambiguous. The V gene's germline CDR1 is SGHVS and CDR2 FQNEAQ. The CDR3 consists of 14 residues. V was shortened by 4 bases and J by 0 bases, with 9 bases between the two germline ends. The CDR3: CASSSQINQETQYF. The CDR3 bases are TGTGCCAGCAGCTCCCAGATAAACCAAGAGACCCAGTACTTC. Complete variable domain (other parts from reference TRBV7-8 and TRBJ2-5): GAGVSQSPRYKVAKRGQDVALRCDPISGHVSLFWYQQALGQGPEFLTYFQNEAQLDKSGLPSDRFFAERPEGSVSTLKIQRTQQEDSAVYLCASSSQINQETQYFGPGTRLLVL.